These T cell receptor beta chains were read from a single sample in a study of T cell repertoires in cytomegalovirus infection. One entry per CDR3 protein, called by TCRdb with MiXCR from the reads. Seen here are approximately 550,000 distinct CDR3 sequences, approximately 15% observed once, and the top ten hold under 30%. Input material: CD8+ T cells from PBMCs. These receptors were collected from a human donor in good health (CMV status not recorded). Some clones in this sample may be carry-over from other donors' samples. The CDR3 runs from the conserved cysteine through the conserved F or W.

j_call v_call cdr3_aa
TRBJ2-1 TRBV7-8 CASSLVRAGAVNEQFF
TRBJ1-4 TRBV7-9 CASSSRDRGLNEKLFF
TRBJ1-5 TRBV7-2 CASPNSHRVAKGNQPQHF
TRBJ2-7 TRBV9 CASSFGTSGDYEQYF
TRBJ2-1 TRBV27 CASGFNEQFF
TRBJ2-7 TRBV2 CASSVSASGREQYF
TRBJ1-5 TRBV28 CASSLDRVGGQPQHF
TRBJ2-1 TRBV19 CASSPNLSGEHLTQCEQFF
TRBJ2-5 TRBV5-4 CASSLQGRSETQYF
TRBJ1-6 TRBV14 CASSQDRWNNSPLHF
TRBJ2-1 TRBV6-1 CASKGHEQFF
TRBJ2-4 TRBV7-9 CASSPPGGALAKNIQYF
TRBJ2-2 TRBV4-2 CASSPGTGDTGELFF
TRBJ2-1 TRBV20-1 CSAAGTGDYNEQFF
TRBJ2-3 TRBV9 CASSVDGLYTDTQYF
TRBJ2-7 TRBV7-2 CASSFSSGKAYEQYF
TRBJ2-5 TRBV11-2 CASSWDTNQETQYF
TRBJ2-5 TRBV13 CASSLRHKETQYF
TRBJ2-7 TRBV7-2 CASSSSGTSGGLPPYEQYF
TRBJ2-7 TRBV19 CASSSTEGQGRFYEQYF
TRBJ1-1 TRBV9 CASSVGSGGGPEAFF
TRBJ1-4 TRBV20-1 CSAPQTATNEKLFF
TRBJ2-2 TRBV7-3 CASSHTTLAGGPTGELFF
TRBJ2-7 TRBV7-8 CGGLAATYEQYF
TRBJ1-1 TRBV6-5 CASSYGGERLTEAFF
TRBJ1-1 TRBV7-9 CASSLVLVTEAFF
TRBJ2-2 TRBV10-3 CAMATGTGELFF
TRBJ2-1 TRBV5-5 CASWGNEQFF
TRBJ1-2 TRBV6-6 CASSFLGESDGYTF
TRBJ2-6 TRBV30 CAWSQGVNSGANVLTF
TRBJ2-7 TRBV9 CASSVAVGVSYEQYF
TRBJ1-2 TRBV10-3 CAITQQANYGYTF
TRBJ1-4 TRBV5-4 CASSLPGWANEKLFF
TRBJ2-7 TRBV29-1 CSVEYNTSSYEQYF
TRBJ2-1 TRBV18 CASSRGTSRHDEQFF
TRBJ2-1 TRBV7-9 CASSFDTRRTASSYNEQFF
TRBJ2-3 TRBV7-2 CASSQGASGSSDTQYF
TRBJ2-7 TRBV7-9 CASFRSGSTGLGEQYF
TRBJ1-6 TRBV9 CASSVDRGRVDSPLHF
TRBJ2-3 TRBV18 CASSPQRDTDTQYF
TRBJ2-1 TRBV9 CASSPYSSSYNEQFF
TRBJ1-5 TRBV6-1 CASSVTWGALSQPQHF
TRBJ2-7 TRBV11-1 CASSTGTGGREQYF
TRBJ2-7 TRBV5-1 CASSFLGEDGEQYF
TRBJ1-1 TRBV4-1 CASRPSGFTEAFF
TRBJ2-7 TRBV12-3/TRBV12-4 CASRQSSQRESYEQYF
TRBJ2-2 TRBV4-2 CASSQELAGEGTGELFF
TRBJ2-7 TRBV15 CATSRGPTGVGYEQYF
TRBJ1-2 TRBV10-3 CAISVHRGDYGYTF
TRBJ1-1 TRBV6-5 CASSYSTGSTEAFF
TRBJ2-1 TRBV3-1 CASSQDRWGLAVGNEQFF
TRBJ1-5 TRBV4-1 CASSQIFTGGGNQPQHF